Presented here are 18 T cell receptor beta chains from one specimen sequenced in a study of regulatory and conventional T cells in RAG deficiency. TCRdb keeps only in-frame clones here, not all; method: immunoSEQ multiplex PCR. There are some 28,000 clones in the sample; around nine tenths occur only once, and over 0.8% lies in the top ten. Genomic DNA came from blood regulatory T cells gated CD4+ CD25-high CD127-low. These data were likewise used in another study, on regulatory T cells. Per that study: The PCR used 52 TRBV and 13 TRBJ primers.

The sequenced sample consisted of Tregs sorted from blood. The receptors shown here come from a human donor in good health.

V and J are TRBV5-6 and TRBJ2-2; the D gene is possibly TRBD2 (5 bases). V lost 2 bases and J 7 bases, leaving 18 bases between the germline ends. This CDR3 contains 16 residues. Germline CDR1 and CDR2: SGHDT and YYEEEE. CDR3 loop: CASSFGLREVGGELFF. Here the CDR3 DNA reads TGTGCCAGCAGCTTTGGGCTACGGGAAGTAGGCGGGGAGCTGTTTTTT. Looking up the rest from reference TRBV5-6 and TRBJ2-2 gives the full variable domain: DAGVTQSPTHLIKTRGQQVTLRCSPKSGHDTVSWYQQALGQGPQFIFQYYEEEERQRGNFPDRFSGHQFPNYSSELNVNALLLGDSALYLCASSFGLREVGGELFFGEGSRLTVL.

The chain is built from TRBV7-9 and TRBJ2-3; D may match TRBD1 or TRBD2 (5 bases each). The ends were cut back, 1 base at V and 3 bases at J, with 14 bases in the middle. This CDR3 is built from 16 residues. Per germline, CDR1 SEHNR and CDR2 FQNEAQ (reference sequence). CDR3 in DNA: TGTGCCAGCAGCTTAGTGGGACGGACTCGGACAGATACGCAGTATTTT. Translating it yields CASSLVGRTRTDTQYF.

The chain recombines TRBV2 with TRBJ1-4; D not resolved. The germline gives CDR1 SNHLY, CDR2 FYNNEI. Trimming shortened V by 7 bases and J by 8 bases, and 14 bases separated the two germline ends. The CDR3 is 13 residues long. The CDR3 bases are TGTGCCAGCACCACCACCTTAAGGGAAAAACTGTTTTTT. Its translation: CASTTTLREKLFF.

The rearrangement links TRBV9 to TRBJ2-5; D is possibly TRBD2 (7 bases). CDR1 and CDR2 (germline): SGDLS, YYNGEE. There are 15 residues in the CDR3. The ends were cut back, 0 bases at V and 0 bases at J, with 9 bases in the middle. CDR3 in amino acids: CASSVGGGHQETQYF. CDR3 sequence (DNA): TGTGCCAGCAGCGTAGGGGGGGGGCACCAAGAGACCCAGTACTTC.

V usage is TRBV5-6 and J usage is TRBJ1-6; D is unresolved. V was pared by 4 bases and J by 13 bases, with 12 bases between. This CDR3 comprises 12 residues. The germline V gene has CDR1 SGHDT and CDR2 YYEEEE. CDR3 DNA: TGTGCCAGCAGCGTGAGCGGGATTCCCCTCCACTTT. It codes for CASSVSGIPLHF.

The chain links TRBV7-9 to TRBJ2-7; 7 nucleotides agree with TRBD1. There are 13 residues in the CDR3. Germline CDR1 reads SEHNR; CDR2 reads FQNEAQ (reference sequence). V gave up 0 bases and J gave up 4 bases; unmatched junction bases: 0. The CDR3 DNA reads as TGTGCCAGCAGCTTAGCCAGGGGGTACGAGCAGTACTTC. Protein: CASSLARGYEQYF.

The chain links TRBV4-2 to TRBJ1-5; no firm D call. In germline, CDR1 is LGHNA, CDR2 YNFKEQ. Trimming cost V 1 base and J 9 bases, with 13 bases left between them. The CDR3 length is 14 residues. The CDR3 nucleotides read TGTGCCAGCAGCCAAGCCTCGGGTCTGCGGCCCCAGCATTTT. Amino acids: CASSQASGLRPQHF.

The CDR3 nucleotides are TGTGCCTGGATGAGGGGCTGGGGAGGTGAAAAACTGTTTTTT. Translated, it gives CAWMRGWGGEKLFF. This chain links TRBV30 with TRBJ1-4, with D possibly matching TRBD1 (5 bases). V was clipped by 4 bases and J by 7 bases, with 16 bases between them. The CDR3 loop spans 14 amino acids. Germline-derived CDR1 and CDR2 are GTSNPN and SVGIG (reference sequence).

This clone is a singleton in its sample. V usage is TRBV5-1 and J usage is TRBJ1-1; D unclear. The CDR3 extends over 11 amino acids. V dropped 6 bases and J dropped 3 bases, with 6 bases sitting between them. From germline, CDR1 is SGHRS and CDR2 YFSETQ. CDR3 residues: CASKVDTEAFF. The CDR3 coding sequence is TGCGCCAGCAAGGTAGACACTGAAGCTTTCTTT. Filled out from reference TRBV5-1 and TRBJ1-1, the complete variable domain reads KAGVTQTPRYLIKTRGQQVTLSCSPISGHRSVSWYQQTPGQGLQFLFEYFSETQRNKGNFPGRFSGRQFSNSRSEMNVSTLELGDSALYLCASKVDTEAFFGQGTRLTVV.

CDR3: CASSSRPPPYNEQFF. The CDR3 nucleotides are TGTGCCAGCAGTTCAAGACCACCTCCCTACAATGAGCAGTTCTTC. The chain joins TRBV6-6 to TRBJ2-1; D not certain. Between the trimmed V and J ends, which lost 4 bases and 2 bases, there was a span of 12 bases. Germline values: CDR1 MNHNY, CDR2 SVGAGI (reference sequence). The CDR3 sequence is 15 residues long.

The V call is TRBV2, the J call TRBJ2-4, with 7 bases matching TRBD1. The trim removed 2 bases at V and 8 bases at J, leaving 6 bases unmatched. CDR1 and CDR2 (germline): SNHLY, FYNNEI. CDR3 length: 14 amino acids. The CDR3 region has the DNA TGTGCCAGCAGTGAAAGAAGGGGGCGATACATTCAGTACTTC. Translated: CASSERRGRYIQYF. The full variable domain, in which reference TRBV2 and TRBJ2-4 provide the parts outside the CDR3, is EPEVTQTPSHQVTQMGQEVILRCVPISNHLYFYWYRQILGQKVEFLVSFYNNEISEKSEIFDDQFSVERPDGSNFTLKIRSTKLEDSAMYFCASSERRGRYIQYFGAGTRLSVL.

This sequence joins TRBV6-5 and TRBJ1-6, with unresolved D. The CDR3 contains 11 residues. The germline CDR1 and CDR2 sequences are MNHEY and SVGAGI. Trimming cost V 4 bases and J 7 bases, with 2 bases left between them. CDR3 DNA sequence: TGTGCCAGCAGTTCCAATTCACCCCTCCACTTT. It translates to CASSSNSPLHF.

This clone was seen more than once but under ten times. The chain joins TRBV4-1 to TRBJ1-1, with 7 bases aligning to TRBD1. This CDR3 is 15 amino acids long. CDR1 and CDR2 (germline): MGHRA, YSYEKL. J gave up 3 bases and V 0 bases, and 4 bases lay outside the gene matches. DNA of the CDR3: TGCGCCAGCAGCCAAGACCCAACAGGGGACACTGAAGCTTTCTTT. It encodes CASSQDPTGDTEAFF.

The gene calls are TRBV6-6 and TRBJ2-7; a weak D match, TRBD1 (6 bases). V lost 3 bases, J lost 2 bases, and 11 bases lay in between. Germline lookup yields CDR1 MNHNY and CDR2 SVGAGI (reference sequence). This CDR3 is 14 amino acids long. DNA for the CDR3: TGTGCCAGCAGTTATGGGACACTTCCCTACGAGCAGTACTTC. Amino acids: CASSYGTLPYEQYF.

The CDR3 reads CASSYRGGATSTEAFF. For the CDR3, the DNA is TGTGCCAGTAGTTATCGAGGGGGCGCAACGTCGACTGAAGCTTTCTTT. This chain links TRBV19 with TRBJ1-1; 7 positions agree with TRBD1. CDR1 LNHDA and CDR2 SQIVND come from the germline V gene (reference sequence). With 5 bases clipped from V and 5 bases from J, the junction kept 14 bases outside the gene matches. CDR3 length equals 16 residues.

The J gene is TRBJ1-2, the V gene TRBV29-1; D not certain. Trimming removed 4 bases at V and 8 bases at J, with 11 bases between. The CDR3 is 11 residues long. Per the germline V gene, CDR1 is SQVTM and CDR2 is ANQGSEA. CDR3 region: CSVGGLMGYTF. The CDR3 coding sequence is TGCAGCGTTGGAGGCCTTATGGGCTACACCTTC.

The chain couples TRBV18 to TRBJ2-1; possibly TRBD2 for D (7 bases). The CDR3 is 17 amino acids. CDR1 and CDR2 from the germline V gene are KGHSH and LQKENI. V gave up 4 bases and J gave up 1 base, with 17 bases separating them. The CDR3 spells CASSRPFAGASYNEQFF. The CDR3 DNA sequence: TGTGCCAGCTCACGGCCCTTTGCGGGGGCATCCTACAATGAGCAGTTCTTC.

The J gene is TRBJ1-1, the V gene TRBV20-1; TRBD1 might be the D (5 bases). V dropped 5 bases and J dropped 7 bases, with 11 bases sitting between them. The CDR3 consists of 11 residues. Germline V gene sequence: CDR1 DFQATT, CDR2 SNEGSKA (reference sequence). CDR3 region: CSARDVIEAFF. For the CDR3, the DNA is TGCAGTGCTCGGGACGTGATTGAAGCTTTCTTT.